These 7 T cell receptor beta chains originate from one sample sequenced in a study of CD8 T cells in Susac syndrome. It was with random hexamers that 0.5 to 1 ug RNA was reverse transcribed. TCRdb recomputed calls from the immunoSEQ multiplex PCR reads with MiXCR, one row per CDR3 protein. Of around 140,000 distinct CDR3 sequences listed, approximately 94% are singletons. Material for sequencing was CD4+ T cells from PBMCs. Receptors originate from a human donor in good health.

This clonotype was seen once. The V call is TRBV5-1, the J call TRBJ2-6, with 9 bases fitting TRBD1. Unmatched junction bases numbered 8, after V lost 3 bases and J lost 1 base. CDR1 SGHRS and CDR2 YFSETQ come from the germline V gene. This CDR3 is 18 amino acids long. The CDR3 reads CASSSPKTGGSGANVLTF. The CDR3 DNA sequence: TGCGCCAGCAGCTCCCCCAAGACAGGGGGTTCTGGGGCCAACGTCCTGACTTTC.

V and J are TRBV5-4 and TRBJ2-3; unclear D gene. V lost 0 bases, J lost 1 base, and 9 bases lay in between. The germline V gene encodes CDR1 SGHNT and CDR2 YYREEE (reference sequence). The CDR3 runs 15 residues. CDR3 sequence reads: CASSLGLPGTDTQYF. CDR3 DNA sequence: TGTGCCAGCAGCTTGGGGCTACCCGGCACAGATACGCAGTATTTT.

This chain joins TRBV6-1 and TRBJ2-5; 8 bases are a match to TRBD1. The CDR3 runs to 16 residues. Germline V CDR1 and CDR2: MNHNS, SASEGT. J lost 4 bases, V lost 8 bases, and 15 bases had no gene match. CDR3 DNA sequence: TGTGCCAGCTCAGTGTTGGCCCGGACAGGGAGAGAGACCCAGTACTTC. This encodes CASSVLARTGRETQYF.

The chain has TRBV5-1 and TRBJ2-5; D is uncertain. Germline V CDR1 and CDR2: SGHRS, YFSETQ. Between the trimmed V and J ends, which lost 4 bases and 2 bases, there was a span of 15 bases. This CDR3 is built from 15 residues. CDR3 sequence (DNA): TGCGCCAGCAGCGCACCCCCAAGGGCGCAAGAGACCCAGTACTTC. Translation gives CASSAPPRAQETQYF.

The chain uses TRBV27 and TRBJ2-1, with 10 nucleotides matching TRBD2. Trimming at V came to 3 bases and at J to 13 bases, leaving 6 bases not matched to a gene. This CDR3 comprises 13 residues. The germline gives CDR1 MNHEY, CDR2 SMNVEV (reference sequence). CDR3 sequence: CASSFPLAGVQFF. The CDR3 DNA sequence: TGTGCCAGCAGTTTCCCCCTAGCGGGAGTCCAGTTCTTC.

To note about this clonotype: An end of the junction differs from the germline gene, which may be a read error. The V and J genes are TRBV28 and TRBJ2-7, with D perhaps TRBD1 (6 bases). This CDR3 has 15 amino acids. Germline V gene lookup returns CDR1 MDHEN and CDR2 SYDVKM. The CDR3 DNA reads as TGTGCCAGCCGCACAGACCGGGACATCTCCTACGAGCAGCACTTC. Protein sequence: CASRTDRDISYEQHF.

For the CDR3, the DNA is TGTGCCAGCTCACCACCGGTGAGGTTTTACGAGCAGTACTTC. This translates into CASSPPVRFYEQYF. The chain carries TRBV18 and TRBJ2-7; D is ambiguous. The germline V and J ends were trimmed by 0 bases and 4 bases, with 10 bases remaining between them. Germline-derived CDR1 and CDR2 are KGHSH and LQKENI. CDR3 length equals 14 residues.